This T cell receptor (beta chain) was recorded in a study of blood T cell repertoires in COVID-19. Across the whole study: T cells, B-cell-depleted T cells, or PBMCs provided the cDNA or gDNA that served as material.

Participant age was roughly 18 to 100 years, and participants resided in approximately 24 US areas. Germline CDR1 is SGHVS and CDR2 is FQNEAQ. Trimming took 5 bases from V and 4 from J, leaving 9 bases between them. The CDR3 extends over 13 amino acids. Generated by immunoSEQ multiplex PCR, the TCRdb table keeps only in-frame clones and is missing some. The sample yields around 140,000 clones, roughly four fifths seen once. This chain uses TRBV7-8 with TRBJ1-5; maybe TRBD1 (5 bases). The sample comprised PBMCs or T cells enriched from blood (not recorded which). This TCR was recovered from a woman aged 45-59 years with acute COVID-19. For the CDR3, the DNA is TGTGCCAGCAGCCCAAGACAGAATCAGCCCCAGCATTTT. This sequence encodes CASSPRQNQPQHF.